This T cell receptor beta chain was documented in a study of T cells after yellow fever vaccination. Notes on this clonotype: Antigen unknown.

Study-wide results and limits: A limited proportion of clonotypes was detected within both the CD4 and CD8 compartments.

Germline V CDR1 and CDR2: SQVTM, ANQGSEA. V was clipped by 6 bases and J by 6 bases, with 14 bases between them. The CDR3 runs to 12 residues. As TCR cDNA was made by 5'RACE template switching, a universal primer site and UMIs were added. TCRdb used MiXCR to reprocess the 5' RACE reads, holding one entry per CDR3 protein. The table records hundreds of thousands of distinct CDR3 sequences, approximately 16% of them present only once. The chain uses TRBV29-1 and TRBJ1-1; possible D gene TRBD1, 6 bases. Source: PBMCs, taken 4 to 6 days after the first yellow fever vaccination. The source is a man aged 18 to 29 who received the YFV17D yellow fever vaccine. CDR3 in amino acids: CSVLEHRAEAFF. The CDR3 DNA reads TGCAGCGTATTGGAACACAGGGCTGAAGCTTTCTTT.